These 16 T cell receptor beta chains share one sample of origin, sequenced in a study of shared clonotypes between healthy human individuals. It was CD45RO-negative cells, positively selected for CCR7, that made up naive CD8 cells, with terminally differentiated effector memory CD45RA+ cells excluded. Sequencing was performed with immunoSEQ multiplex PCR; in TCRdb, only in-frame clones are kept and a portion is missing. Altogether roughly 890,000 clones are present, around 92% being singletons, with the ten largest covering approximately 25%. Input material: naive CD8+ T cells sorted from blood. These receptors were collected from a young man in good health.

This rearrangement joins TRBV11-2 to TRBJ1-2, with D uncertain. V was pared by 5 bases and J by 2 bases, with 12 bases between. Per germline, CDR1 SGHAT and CDR2 FQNNGV. The CDR3 extends over 14 amino acids. The CDR3 DNA reads as TGTGCCAGCAGCCTTCAGACGGGCAACTATGGCTACACCTTC. Translating it yields CASSLQTGNYGYTF.

The chain recombines TRBV9 with TRBJ2-1; D is ambiguous. The V gene's germline CDR1 is SGDLS and CDR2 YYNGEE. Trimming took 4 bases from V and 5 from J, leaving 19 bases between them. The CDR3 consists of 16 residues. CDR3: CASSPGEVVWDNEQFF. Here the CDR3 DNA reads TGTGCCAGCAGCCCGGGCGAAGTAGTTTGGGACAATGAGCAGTTCTTC.

The chain has TRBV7-9 and TRBJ2-1; TRBD2 might be the D (6 bases). The CDR3 is 17 amino acids. V was cut by 5 bases and J by 3 bases, with 20 bases left in between. CDR1 and CDR2 (germline): SEHNR, FQNEAQ (reference sequence). This CDR3 reads CASSPRPGAEGYNEQFF. CDR3 nucleotides: TGTGCCAGCAGCCCAAGGCCCGGGGCGGAGGGCTACAATGAGCAGTTCTTC.

The chain uses TRBV4-1 and TRBJ1-1, with D perhaps TRBD1 (5 bases). Germline lookup yields CDR1 MGHRA and CDR2 YSYEKL. Between the trimmed V and J ends, which lost 4 bases and 6 bases, there was a span of 9 bases. The CDR3 is made up of 12 amino acids. The CDR3 here is CASSPGGPEAFF. In DNA, the CDR3 is TGCGCCAGCAGCCCGGGGGGTCCTGAAGCTTTCTTT.

The chain employs TRBV7-8 and TRBJ2-7; D is ambiguous. CDR1 is SGHVS, CDR2 FQNEAQ, per germline. Trimming shortened V by 3 bases and J by 6 bases, and 12 bases separated the two germline ends. The CDR3 sequence is 13 residues long. The CDR3 loop is CASSFRQAIEQYF. The DNA of the CDR3 is TGTGCCAGCAGCTTTCGGCAGGCCATCGAGCAGTACTTC.

The chain employs TRBV7-8 and TRBJ2-2; D may be TRBD1 (6 bases). CDR3 length: 17 residues. Germline CDR1 and CDR2: SGHVS and FQNEAQ. V dropped 1 base and J dropped 2 bases, with 14 bases sitting between them. The CDR3 region has the DNA TGTGCCAGCAGCTTAGGCACCGGGACACTTAACACCGGGGAGCTGTTTTTT. This gives the protein CASSLGTGTLNTGELFF.

This chain links TRBV9 with TRBJ2-3, with D perhaps being TRBD1 or TRBD2 (5 bases each). V lost 3 bases, J lost 10 bases, and 21 bases lay in between. Germline V CDR1 and CDR2: SGDLS, YYNGEE. The CDR3 consists of 15 residues. The CDR3 sequence is CASSETGTGGPAQYF. The CDR3 coding sequence is TGTGCCAGCAGCGAAACCGGGACGGGCGGCCCTGCGCAGTATTTT.

The table lists this clone with a count of one. CDR3 coding DNA: TGTGCCAGCAGCCCCCGGACGGCTAGGGGAGTTCATGAGCAGTTCTTC. Protein product: CASSPRTARGVHEQFF. The chain recombines TRBV7-9 with TRBJ2-1; D could derive from TRBD1 or TRBD2 (5 bases each). CDR3 length: 16 amino acids. Trimming pared 5 bases from V and 8 bases from J, leaving 22 bases between. CDR1 and CDR2 from the germline V gene are SEHNR and FQNEAQ (reference sequence).

The chain couples TRBV5-1 to TRBJ2-7; 7 bases are shared with TRBD1. CDR3 length equals 16 residues. V lost 4 bases, J lost 0 bases, and 10 bases stayed unmatched. Germline V lookup: CDR1 SGHRS, CDR2 YFSETQ. CDR3: CASSPGDSDSSYEQYF. The DNA for the CDR3 is TGCGCCAGCAGCCCCGGGGACAGTGACTCCTCCTACGAGCAGTACTTC.

A remark on this clone: This sequence may be a read error, since a much larger clone differs from it by one base. Other DNA sequences in the same sample also yield this CDR3. CDR3 nucleotides: TGTGCCAGCAGCTTGACAGGGTCCGGGGAGCTGTTTTTT. This codes for CASSLTGSGELFF. The rearrangement links TRBV5-4 to TRBJ2-2; a weak D match, TRBD1 (6 bases). The CDR3 length is 13 residues. The germline CDR1 and CDR2 sequences are SGHNT and YYREEE (reference sequence). V was clipped by 1 base and J by 6 bases, with 7 bases between them.

As to this clone: Germline is not matched at one junction end, which may reflect a read error. The chain couples TRBV4-1 to TRBJ1-4, with a tentative D call TRBD1 (6 bases). CDR3 length equals 16 residues. Per the germline V gene, CDR1 is MGHRA and CDR2 is YSYEKL. CDR3 coding DNA: TGCGCCAGCAGCCAAGAAGGGGGGGGACTCGGCGAAAAGCTGTTTTTT. It codes for CASSQEGGGLGEKLFF.

This chain connects TRBV7-9 to TRBJ2-5, with D unclear. Germline CDR1 is SEHNR and CDR2 is FQNEAQ (reference sequence). The CDR3 length is 14 residues. With 5 bases removed from V and 4 bases from J, the gap between germline ends came to 14 bases. The CDR3 region has the DNA TGTGCCAGCAGCCCCCGGGCCGAAATAGAGACCCAGTACTTC. Protein product: CASSPRAEIETQYF.

This clone was counted a single time. Here the CDR3 reads CASSDPPGRITYEQYF. CDR3 coding DNA: TGTGCCAGCAGTGACCCCCCGGGACGTATAACCTACGAGCAGTACTTC. The chain couples TRBV9 to TRBJ2-7; possibly TRBD1 or TRBD2 for D (5 bases each). V was trimmed by 5 bases and J by 2 bases, leaving 20 bases between them. Germline lookup yields CDR1 SGDLS and CDR2 YYNGEE. The CDR3 has 16 amino acids. The full variable domain, in which reference TRBV9 and TRBJ2-7 provide the parts outside the CDR3, is DSGVTQTPKHLITATGQRVTLRCSPRSGDLSVYWYQQSLDQGLQFLIQYYNGEERAKGNILERFSAQQFPDLHSELNLSSLELGDSALYFCASSDPPGRITYEQYFGPGTRLTVT.

The chain employs TRBV9 and TRBJ1-5; 8 bases map to TRBD1. CDR1 and CDR2 from the germline V gene are SGDLS and YYNGEE. This CDR3 region has 18 residues. Trimming cost V 0 bases and J 7 bases; bases outside gene matches: 15. CDR3 bases: TGTGCCAGCAGCGTAGTAGCCCCGCCGGACAGGGCAGGACAGCCCCAGCATTTT. Amino acid sequence: CASSVVAPPDRAGQPQHF. Full variable domain (remainder filled in from reference TRBV9 and TRBJ1-5): DSGVTQTPKHLITATGQRVTLRCSPRSGDLSVYWYQQSLDQGLQFLIQYYNGEERAKGNILERFSAQQFPDLHSELNLSSLELGDSALYFCASSVVAPPDRAGQPQHFGDGTRLSIL.

The rearrangement uses TRBV29-1 and TRBJ2-1, with unresolved D. This CDR3 has 11 residues. Looked up from germline, CDR1 is SQVTM and CDR2 is ANQGSEA. The V gene lost 6 bases and the J gene lost 4 bases, with 7 bases spanning the gap. As DNA, the CDR3 is TGCAGCGTAACCGTATACAATGAGCAGTTCTTC. Its protein is CSVTVYNEQFF.

The rearrangement links TRBV14 to TRBJ2-7, with TRBD2 matching over 14 bases. Germline V gene sequence: CDR1 SGHDN, CDR2 FVKESK. The trim removed 4 bases at V and 2 bases at J, leaving 7 bases unmatched. The CDR3 consists of 17 residues. The CDR3 DNA reads as TGTGCCAGCAGCCCGATGACTAGCGGGAGGGCCCCCTACGAGCAGTACTTC. It yields the protein CASSPMTSGRAPYEQYF. The full variable domain, its missing parts supplied by reference TRBV14 and TRBJ2-7, is EAGVTQFPSHSVIEKGQTVTLRCDPISGHDNLYWYRRVMGKEIKFLLHFVKESKQDESGMPNNRFLAERTGGTYSTLKVQPAELEDSGVYFCASSPMTSGRAPYEQYFGPGTRLTVT.